This T cell receptor (beta chain) was sequenced in a study of blood T cell repertoires in COVID-19. Sequencing used immunoSEQ multiplex PCR; TCRdb keeps in-frame clones, though not all of them. Found here are 200,000 to 250,000 clones, 90% of them singletons; the top ten hold less than 15%. The CDR3 spans 14 residues. Deletions cut 6 bases from V and 4 bases from J, with 13 bases between. Germline V gene sequence: CDR1 LNHDA, CDR2 SQIVND (reference sequence). Material for sequencing was PBMCs or T cells enriched from blood (not recorded which). The genes are TRBV19 and TRBJ2-1; no firm D call. The sequence was collected from a young man who had been exposed to COVID-19. CDR3 region: CASSPIDIYNEQFF. The CDR3 region has the DNA TGTGCCAGTAGCCCAATCGACATATACAATGAGCAGTTCTTC.